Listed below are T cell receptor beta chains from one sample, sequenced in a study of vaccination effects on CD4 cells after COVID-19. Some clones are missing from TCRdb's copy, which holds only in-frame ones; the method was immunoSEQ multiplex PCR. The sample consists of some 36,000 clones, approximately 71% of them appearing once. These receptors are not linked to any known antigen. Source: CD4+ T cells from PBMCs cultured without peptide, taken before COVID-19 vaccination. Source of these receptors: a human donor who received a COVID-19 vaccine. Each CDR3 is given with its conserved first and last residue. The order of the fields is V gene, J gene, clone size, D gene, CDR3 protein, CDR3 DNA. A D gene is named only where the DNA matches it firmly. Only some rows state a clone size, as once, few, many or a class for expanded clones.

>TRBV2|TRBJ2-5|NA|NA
CASSDGVVETQYF
TGTGCCAGCAGTGATGGTGTTGTGGAGACCCAGTACTTC
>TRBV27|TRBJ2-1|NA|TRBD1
CASSLTDRGGEQFF
TGTGCCAGCAGTTTAACGGACAGGGGGGGTGAGCAGTTCTTC
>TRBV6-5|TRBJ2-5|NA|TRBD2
CASVSIGGAGTQYF
TGTGCCAGCGTTAGCATCGGGGGGGCGGGGACCCAGTACTTC
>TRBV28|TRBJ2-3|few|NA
CASTPLSGAGDTQYF
TGTGCCAGCACTCCTCTATCGGGGGCGGGAGATACGCAGTATTTT
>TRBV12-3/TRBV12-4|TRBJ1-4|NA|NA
CASKGGWNEKLFF
TGTGCCAGCAAGGGGGGCTGGAATGAAAAACTGTTTTTT
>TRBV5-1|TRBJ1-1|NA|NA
CASSPMEGGSTEAFF
TGCGCCAGCAGCCCGATGGAGGGAGGGAGCACTGAAGCTTTCTTT
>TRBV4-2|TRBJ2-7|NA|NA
CASSQTTAGGEQYF
TGTGCCAGCAGCCAAACGACTGCCGGCGGGGAGCAGTACTTC
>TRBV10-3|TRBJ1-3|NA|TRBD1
CATRTGSGNTIYF
TGTGCCACCCGGACAGGCTCTGGAAACACCATATATTTT
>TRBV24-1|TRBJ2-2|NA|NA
CATSEAVLSTGELFF
TGTGCCACCAGTGAGGCAGTTTTATCCACCGGGGAGCTGTTTTTT
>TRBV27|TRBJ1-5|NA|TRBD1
CASSKTGSTIGFQPQHF
TGTGCCAGCAGTAAGACAGGGTCGACTATTGGTTTTCAGCCCCAGCATTTT
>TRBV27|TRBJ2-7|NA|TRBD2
CASSPTLSGSGSYEQYF
TGTGCCAGCAGTCCCACCCTTAGCGGGAGTGGGTCCTACGAGCAGTACTTC
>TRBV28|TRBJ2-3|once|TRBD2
CASSSGLAGVTDTQYF
TGTGCCAGCAGCTCGGGACTAGCGGGAGTCACAGATACGCAGTATTTT
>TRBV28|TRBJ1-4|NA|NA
CASSLRATNEKLFF
TGTGCCAGCAGTTTACGAGCGACTAATGAAAAACTGTTTTTT
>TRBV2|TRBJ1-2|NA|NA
CASSSDGYGYTF
TGTGCCAGCAGCTCGGACGGGTATGGCTACACCTTC